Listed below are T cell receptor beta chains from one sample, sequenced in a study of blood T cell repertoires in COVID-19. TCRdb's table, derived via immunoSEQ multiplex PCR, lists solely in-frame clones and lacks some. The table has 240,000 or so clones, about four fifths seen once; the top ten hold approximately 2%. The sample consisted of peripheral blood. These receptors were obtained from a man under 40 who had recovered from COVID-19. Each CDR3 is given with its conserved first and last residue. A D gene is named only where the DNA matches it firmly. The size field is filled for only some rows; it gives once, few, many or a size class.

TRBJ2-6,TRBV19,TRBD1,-,CASSLNRGWAGANVLTF,TGTGCCAGTAGTCTTAACAGGGGTTGGGCTGGGGCCAACGTCCTGACTTTC
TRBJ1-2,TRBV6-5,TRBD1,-,CASSYSYRDSGGYTF,TGTGCCAGCAGTTACTCCTACCGGGACAGCGGTGGCTACACCTTC
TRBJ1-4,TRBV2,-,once,CASTPGGAGEKLFF,TGTGCCAGCACCCCGGGGGGCGCCGGGGAAAAACTGTTTTTT
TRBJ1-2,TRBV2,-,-,CASSLGASGYTF,TGTGCCAGCAGTTTGGGGGCGAGTGGCTACACCTTC
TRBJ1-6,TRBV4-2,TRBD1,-,CASSQAVGTDSPLHF,TGTGCCAGCAGCCAAGCCGTCGGGACAGATTCACCCCTCCACTTT
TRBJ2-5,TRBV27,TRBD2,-,CASSLVGTSRETQYF,TGTGCCAGCAGTTTAGTAGGGACTAGCAGAGAGACCCAGTACTTC
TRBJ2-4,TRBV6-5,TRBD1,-,CASRSTGLAKNIQYF,TGTGCCAGCAGGTCGACAGGGCTAGCCAAAAACATTCAGTACTTC
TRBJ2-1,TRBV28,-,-,CASSSGDEQFF,TGTGCCAGCAGTTCGGGTGATGAGCAGTTCTTC
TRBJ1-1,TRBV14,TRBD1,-,CASSPWRGLNTEAFF,TGTGCCAGCAGCCCGTGGAGGGGGCTGAACACTGAAGCTTTCTTT
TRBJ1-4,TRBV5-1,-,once,CASSSGGEGELFF,TGCGCCAGCAGCTCGGGGGGTGAGGGAGAGCTGTTTTTT
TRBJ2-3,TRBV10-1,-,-,CASSDAGNTQYF,TGCGCCAGCAGTGATGCAGGGAATACGCAGTATTTT
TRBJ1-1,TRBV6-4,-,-,CASSDPIPGQTNTEAFF,TGTGCCAGCAGTGACCCAATTCCGGGACAAACGAACACTGAAGCTTTCTTT
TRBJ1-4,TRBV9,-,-,CASSVMGETNEKLFF,TGTGCCAGCAGCGTAATGGGAGAAACTAATGAAAAACTGTTTTTT
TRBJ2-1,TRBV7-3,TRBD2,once,CASSLGGDNNEQFF,TGTGCCAGCAGTCTCGGGGGGGATAATAATGAGCAGTTCTTC
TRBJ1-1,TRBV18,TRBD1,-,CASSPRMTGEATEAFF,TGTGCCAGCTCACCACGGATGACAGGGGAGGCCACTGAAGCTTTCTTT
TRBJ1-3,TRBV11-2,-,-,CASRLTGASYF,TGTGCCAGCAGGCTTACAGGCGCCTCATATTTT
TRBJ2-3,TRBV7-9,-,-,CASSLNPRDTQYF,TGTGCCAGCAGCTTAAATCCTAGAGATACGCAGTATTTT
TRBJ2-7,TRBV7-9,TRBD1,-,CATRTGENYEQYF,TGTGCCACCAGGACAGGGGAGAACTACGAGCAGTACTTC
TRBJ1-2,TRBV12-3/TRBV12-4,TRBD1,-,CASSSGQGYTF,TGTGCCAGCAGTTCGGGACAGGGCTACACCTTC
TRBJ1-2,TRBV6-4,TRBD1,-,CASSDSRPTGDGYTF,TGTGCCAGCAGTGACTCGAGGCCGACAGGGGATGGCTACACCTTC
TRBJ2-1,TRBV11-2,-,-,CASSLRGSYNEQFF,TGTGCCAGCAGCTTAAGGGGCAGCTACAATGAGCAGTTCTTC
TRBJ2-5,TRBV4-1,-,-,CASSHGPLETQYF,TGCGCCAGCAGCCATGGGCCCCTGGAGACCCAGTACTTC
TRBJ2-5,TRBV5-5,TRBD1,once,CASSEDRVETQYF,TGTGCCAGCAGCGAGGACAGGGTGGAGACCCAGTACTTC
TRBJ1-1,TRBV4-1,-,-,CASSQGFGNRLNTEAFF,TGCGCCAGCAGCCAAGGATTTGGGAACAGGCTGAACACTGAAGCTTTCTTT
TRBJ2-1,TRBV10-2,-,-,CASSEPPVSYNEQFF,TGCGCCAGCAGTGAGCCCCCAGTTTCCTACAATGAGCAGTTCTTC
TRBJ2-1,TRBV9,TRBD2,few,CASSVLAGIYNEQFF,TGTGCCAGCAGCGTCCTAGCGGGGATCTACAATGAGCAGTTCTTC
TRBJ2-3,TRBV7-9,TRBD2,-,CASDPSGGADTQYF,TGTGCCAGTGACCCTAGCGGGGGCGCAGATACGCAGTATTTT
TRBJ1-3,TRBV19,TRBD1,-,CASSGKRWDSLSSGNTIYF,TGTGCCAGTAGCGGAAAACGTTGGGACAGCCTCTCCTCTGGAAACACCATATATTTT
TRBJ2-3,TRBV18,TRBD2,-,CASSDGWGTSGGADTQYF,TGTGCCAGCTCAGATGGATGGGGGACTAGCGGGGGAGCAGATACGCAGTATTTT
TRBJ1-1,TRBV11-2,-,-,CASSLQPDTGIYTEAFF,TGTGCCAGCAGCTTACAGCCAGACACCGGGATCTACACTGAAGCTTTCTTT
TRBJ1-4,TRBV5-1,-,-,CASSSKGQDEKLFF,TGCGCCAGCAGCTCCAAGGGGCAGGATGAAAAACTGTTTTTT
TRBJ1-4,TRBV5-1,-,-,CASSLLSGNEKLFF,TGCGCCAGCAGCTTGTTGTCGGGTAATGAAAAACTGTTTTTT
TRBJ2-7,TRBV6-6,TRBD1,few,CASGRQGTSYEQYF,TGTGCCAGCGGAAGACAGGGAACCTCCTACGAGCAGTACTTC
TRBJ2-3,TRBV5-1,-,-,CASRLGGTEGTQYF,TGCGCCAGCAGATTGGGCGGGACGGAGGGTACGCAGTATTTT
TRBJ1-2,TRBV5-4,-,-,CASSLKAISTSHGYTF,TGTGCCAGCAGCTTGAAAGCCATTTCCACGAGCCATGGCTACACCTTC
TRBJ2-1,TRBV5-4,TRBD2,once,CASSFPSGGADEQFF,TGTGCCAGCAGCTTTCCTAGCGGGGGGGCCGATGAGCAGTTCTTC
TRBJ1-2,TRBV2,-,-,CASSVETGELNGYTF,TGTGCCAGCAGTGTTGAAACAGGAGAATTAAATGGCTACACCTTC
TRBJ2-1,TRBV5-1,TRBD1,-,CASSLDGTEYNEQFF,TGCGCCAGCAGCTTGGATGGGACAGAGTACAATGAGCAGTTCTTC
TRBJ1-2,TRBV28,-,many,CASSFPAGRNYGYTF,TGTGCCAGCAGTTTTCCGGCAGGGAGGAACTATGGCTACACCTTC
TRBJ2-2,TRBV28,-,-,CASSFRGGTGELFF,TGTGCCAGCAGTTTCCGTGGAGGCACCGGGGAGCTGTTTTTT
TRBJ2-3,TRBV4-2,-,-,CASSAEGSADTQYF,TGTGCCAGCAGCGCGGAAGGTTCCGCAGATACGCAGTATTTT
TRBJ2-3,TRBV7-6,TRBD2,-,CASSFLAGKTDTQYF,TGTGCCAGCAGCTTCCTAGCGGGGAAAACAGATACGCAGTATTTT
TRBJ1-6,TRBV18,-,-,CASSDNRSSYNSPLHF,TGTGCCAGCTCAGACAACAGGAGCTCCTATAATTCACCCCTCCACTTT
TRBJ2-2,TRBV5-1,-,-,CASSSDRNANTGELFF,TGCGCCAGCAGCAGCGACAGGAATGCGAACACCGGGGAGCTGTTTTTT
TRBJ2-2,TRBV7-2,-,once,CASSLVEGARLTNTGELFF,TGTGCCAGCAGCTTAGTGGAGGGGGCAAGACTAACGAACACCGGGGAGCTGTTTTTT
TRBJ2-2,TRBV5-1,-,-,CASSIYGTGELFF,TGCGCCAGCAGCATATACGGTACCGGGGAGCTGTTTTTT
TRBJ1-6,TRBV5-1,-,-,CASSPRGTVYNSPLHF,TGCGCCAGCAGCCCCCGCGGAACGGTCTATAATTCACCCCTCCACTTT
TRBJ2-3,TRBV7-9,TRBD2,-,CASSSSPKGLAGLSDTQYF,TGTGCCAGCAGCTCTAGTCCTAAGGGACTAGCGGGGTTATCAGATACGCAGTATTTT
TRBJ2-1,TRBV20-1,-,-,CSAVTRDEQFF,TGCAGTGCTGTAACCAGGGATGAGCAGTTCTTC
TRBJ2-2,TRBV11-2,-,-,CASSLNPGTTGELFF,TGTGCCAGCAGCTTAAATCCGGGTACCACCGGGGAGCTGTTTTTT
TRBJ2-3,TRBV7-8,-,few,CASSLWAGTDTQYF,TGTGCCAGCAGCTTATGGGCAGGCACAGATACGCAGTATTTT
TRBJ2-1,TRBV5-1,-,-,CASSLATVQGQNEQFF,TGCGCCAGCAGCTTAGCCACGGTGCAGGGGCAGAATGAGCAGTTCTTC
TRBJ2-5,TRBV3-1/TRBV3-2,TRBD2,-,CASSHLAGGRETQYF,TGTGCCAGCAGCCACCTAGCGGGGGGGCGGGAGACCCAGTACTTC
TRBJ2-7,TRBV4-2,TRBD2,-,CASSQSGGPSYEQYF,TGTGCCAGCAGCCAAAGCGGGGGGCCGTCCTACGAGCAGTACTTC